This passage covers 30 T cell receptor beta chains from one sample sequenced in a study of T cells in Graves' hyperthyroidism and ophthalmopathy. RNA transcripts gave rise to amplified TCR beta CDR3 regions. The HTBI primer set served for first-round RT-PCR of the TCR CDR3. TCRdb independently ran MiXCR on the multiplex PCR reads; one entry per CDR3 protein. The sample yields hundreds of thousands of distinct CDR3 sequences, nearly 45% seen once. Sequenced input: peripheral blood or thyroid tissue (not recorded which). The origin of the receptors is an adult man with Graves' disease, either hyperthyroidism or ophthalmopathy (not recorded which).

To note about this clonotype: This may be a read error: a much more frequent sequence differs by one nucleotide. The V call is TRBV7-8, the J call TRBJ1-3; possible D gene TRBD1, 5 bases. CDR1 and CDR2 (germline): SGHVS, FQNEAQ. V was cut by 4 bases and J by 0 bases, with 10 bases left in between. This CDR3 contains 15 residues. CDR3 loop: CASSCRASSGNTIYF. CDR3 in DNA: TGTGCCAGCAGCTGCAGGGCCAGCTCTGGAAACACCATATATTTT.

CDR3 sequence: CSVGGTGDYGYTF. The CDR3 DNA reads as TGCAGCGTTGGTGGGACAGGGGATTATGGCTACACCTTC. The chain combines TRBV29-1 with TRBJ1-2; 10 bases agree with TRBD1. Germline V lookup: CDR1 SQVTM, CDR2 ANQGSEA. CDR3 length: 13 residues. V gave up 4 bases and J gave up 5 bases; unmatched junction bases: 4.

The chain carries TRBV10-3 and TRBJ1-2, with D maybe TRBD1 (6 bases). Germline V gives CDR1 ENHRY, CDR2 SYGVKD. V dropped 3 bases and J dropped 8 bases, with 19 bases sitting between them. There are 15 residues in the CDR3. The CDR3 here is CAISDSWTEPGGYTF. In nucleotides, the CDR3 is TGTGCCATCAGTGACTCGTGGACAGAGCCTGGGGGCTACACCTTC.

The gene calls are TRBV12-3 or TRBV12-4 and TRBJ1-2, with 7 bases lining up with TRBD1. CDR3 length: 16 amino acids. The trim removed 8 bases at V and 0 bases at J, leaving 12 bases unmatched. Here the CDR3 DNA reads TGTGCCAGCTCACTGGTAGGGGGCCCTTCTAACTATGGCTACACCTTC. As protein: CASSLVGGPSNYGYTF.

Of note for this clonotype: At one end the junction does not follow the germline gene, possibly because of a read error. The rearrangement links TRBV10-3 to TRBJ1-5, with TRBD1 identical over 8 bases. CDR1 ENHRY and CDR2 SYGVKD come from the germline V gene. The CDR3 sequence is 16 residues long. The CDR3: CASSEMDRVGGQPQHF. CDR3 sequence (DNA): TGTGCCAGCAGTGAGATGGACAGGGTAGGTGGTCAGCCCCAGCATTTT.

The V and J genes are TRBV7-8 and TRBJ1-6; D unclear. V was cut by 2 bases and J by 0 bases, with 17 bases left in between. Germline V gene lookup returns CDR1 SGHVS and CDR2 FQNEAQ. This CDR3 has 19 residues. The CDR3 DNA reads TGTGCCAGCAGCTTAATGGAGTATGGGCAGAGCTCCTATAATTCACCCCTCCACTTT. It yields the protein CASSLMEYGQSSYNSPLHF.

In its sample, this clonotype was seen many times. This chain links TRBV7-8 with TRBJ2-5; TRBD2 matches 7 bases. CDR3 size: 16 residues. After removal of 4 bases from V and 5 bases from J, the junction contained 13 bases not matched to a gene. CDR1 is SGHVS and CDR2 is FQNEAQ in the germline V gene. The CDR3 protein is CASSSDLGLVGETQYF. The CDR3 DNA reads TGTGCCAGCAGCTCCGATCTCGGACTAGTAGGGGAGACCCAGTACTTC.

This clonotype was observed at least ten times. CDR3 sequence reads: CASSFQDRAGNTIYF. DNA for the CDR3: TGTGCCAGCAGCTTTCAGGACAGGGCTGGAAACACCATATATTTT. The chain couples TRBV7-9 to TRBJ1-3; TRBD1 aligns across 8 bases. J was trimmed by 2 bases and V by 3 bases; bases with no gene match: 3. The germline V gene encodes CDR1 SEHNR and CDR2 FQNEAQ (reference sequence). This CDR3 comprises 15 residues.

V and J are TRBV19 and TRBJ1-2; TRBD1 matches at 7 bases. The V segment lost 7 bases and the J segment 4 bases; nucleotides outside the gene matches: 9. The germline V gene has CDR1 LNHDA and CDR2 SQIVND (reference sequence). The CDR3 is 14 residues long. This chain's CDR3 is CASNRDSLSYGYTF. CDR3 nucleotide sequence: TGTGCCAGTAATCGGGACAGCCTGAGCTATGGCTACACCTTC. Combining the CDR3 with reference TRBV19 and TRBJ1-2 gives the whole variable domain DGGITQSPKYLFRKEGQNVTLSCEQNLNHDAMYWYRQDPGQGLRLIYYSQIVNDFQKGDIAEGYSVSREKKESFPLTVTSAQKNPTAFYLCASNRDSLSYGYTFGSGTRLTVV.

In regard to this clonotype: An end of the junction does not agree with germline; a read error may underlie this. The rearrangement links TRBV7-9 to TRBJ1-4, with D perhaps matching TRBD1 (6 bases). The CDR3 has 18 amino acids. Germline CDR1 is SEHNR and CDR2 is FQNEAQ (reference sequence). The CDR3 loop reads CASSQDRGQLPTNEKLFF. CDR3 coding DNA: TGCGCCAGCAGCCAAGATCGGGGGCAGCTTCCAACTAATGAAAAACTGTTTTTT. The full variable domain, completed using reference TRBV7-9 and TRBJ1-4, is DTGVSQNPRHKITKRGQNVTFRCDPISEHNRLYWYRQTLGQGPEFLTYFQNEAQLEKSRLLSDRFSAERPKGSFSTLEIQRTEQGDSAMYLCASSQDRGQLPTNEKLFFGSGTQLSVL.

CDR3 in DNA: TGTGCCAGTAACCTACAGGCCGCGGGCTATAGCAATCAGCCCCAGCATTTT. It translates to CASNLQAAGYSNQPQHF. V gene TRBV19 combines with J gene TRBJ1-5; possibly TRBD1 for D (5 bases). V was pared by 7 bases and J by 0 bases, with 19 bases between. Germline CDR1 and CDR2: LNHDA and SQIVND (reference sequence). The CDR3 is 17 amino acids.

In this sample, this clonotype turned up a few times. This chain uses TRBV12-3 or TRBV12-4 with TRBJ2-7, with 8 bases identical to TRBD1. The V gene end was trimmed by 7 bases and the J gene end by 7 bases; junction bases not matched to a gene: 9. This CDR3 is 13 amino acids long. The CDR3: CASTTGGWAEQYF. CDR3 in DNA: TGTGCCAGCACTACAGGGGGGTGGGCGGAGCAGTACTTC.

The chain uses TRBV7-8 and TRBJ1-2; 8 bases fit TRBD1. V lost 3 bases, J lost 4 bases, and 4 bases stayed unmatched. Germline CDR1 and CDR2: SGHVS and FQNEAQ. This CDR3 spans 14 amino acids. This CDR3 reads CASSLGQDIYGYTF. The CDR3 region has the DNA TGTGCCAGCAGCTTGGGACAGGATATCTATGGCTACACCTTC.

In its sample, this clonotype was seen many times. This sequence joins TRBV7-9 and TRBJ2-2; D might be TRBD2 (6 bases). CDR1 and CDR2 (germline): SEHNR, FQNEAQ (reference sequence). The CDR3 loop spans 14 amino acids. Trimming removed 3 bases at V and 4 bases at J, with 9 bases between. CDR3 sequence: CASSLGGATGELFF. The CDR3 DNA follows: TGTGCCAGCAGCTTGGGGGGTGCCACCGGGGAGCTGTTTTTT.

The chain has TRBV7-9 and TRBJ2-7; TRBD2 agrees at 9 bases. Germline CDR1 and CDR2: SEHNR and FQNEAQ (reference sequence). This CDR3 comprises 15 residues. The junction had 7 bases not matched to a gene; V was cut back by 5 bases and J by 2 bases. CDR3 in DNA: TGTGCCAGCAGCCCCCGGACTAGCGAGACCTACGAGCAGTACTTC. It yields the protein CASSPRTSETYEQYF.

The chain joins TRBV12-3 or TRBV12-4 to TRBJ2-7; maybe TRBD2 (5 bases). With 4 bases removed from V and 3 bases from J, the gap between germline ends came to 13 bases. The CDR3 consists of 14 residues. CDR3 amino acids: CASSSTGVFYEQYF. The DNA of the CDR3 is TGTGCCAGCAGTTCGACCGGGGTCTTCTACGAGCAGTACTTC.

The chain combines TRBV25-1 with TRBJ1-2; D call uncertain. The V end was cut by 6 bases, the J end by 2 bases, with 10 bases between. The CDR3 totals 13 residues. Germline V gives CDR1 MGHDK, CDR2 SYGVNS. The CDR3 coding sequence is TGTGCCAGCAGACCCGGACTCAACTATGGCTACACCTTC. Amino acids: CASRPGLNYGYTF.

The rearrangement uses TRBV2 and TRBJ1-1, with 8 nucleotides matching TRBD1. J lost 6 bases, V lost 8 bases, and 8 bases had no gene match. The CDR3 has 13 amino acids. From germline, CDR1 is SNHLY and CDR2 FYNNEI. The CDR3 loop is CASLGQGTPEAFF. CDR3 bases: TGTGCCAGCTTAGGACAGGGAACCCCTGAAGCTTTCTTT.

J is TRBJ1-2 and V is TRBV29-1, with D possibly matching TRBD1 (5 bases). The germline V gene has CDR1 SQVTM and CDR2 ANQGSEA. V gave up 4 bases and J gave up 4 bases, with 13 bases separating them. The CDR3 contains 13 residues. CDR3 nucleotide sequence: TGCAGCGTTGTATCCTGGGGCCCCTATGGCTACACCTTC. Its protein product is CSVVSWGPYGYTF.

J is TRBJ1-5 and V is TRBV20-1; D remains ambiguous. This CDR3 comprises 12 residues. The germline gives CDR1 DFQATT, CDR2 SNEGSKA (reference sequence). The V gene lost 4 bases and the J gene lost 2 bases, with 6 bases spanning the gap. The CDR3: CSATQGNQPQHF. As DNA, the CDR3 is TGCAGTGCTACCCAGGGCAATCAGCCCCAGCATTTT.

CDR3 nucleotides: TGTGCCACCAACAGGGTCTCTGAAGCTTTCTTT. Protein product: CATNRVSEAFF. The chain joins TRBV24-1 to TRBJ1-1; the D gene is possibly TRBD1 (6 bases). Trimming removed 8 bases from V and 6 bases from J, with 9 bases in between. The CDR3 spans 11 residues. Germline V lookup: CDR1 KGHDR, CDR2 SFDVKD.

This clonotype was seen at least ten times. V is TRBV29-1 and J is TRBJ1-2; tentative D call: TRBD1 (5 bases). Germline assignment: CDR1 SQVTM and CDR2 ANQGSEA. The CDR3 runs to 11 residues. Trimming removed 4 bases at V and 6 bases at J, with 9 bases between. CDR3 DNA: TGCAGCGTTGGGGGGTCCCATGGCTACACCTTC. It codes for CSVGGSHGYTF.

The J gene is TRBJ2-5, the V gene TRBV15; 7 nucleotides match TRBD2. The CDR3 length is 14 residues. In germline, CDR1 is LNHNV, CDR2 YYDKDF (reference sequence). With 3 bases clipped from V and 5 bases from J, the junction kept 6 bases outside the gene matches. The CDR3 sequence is CATSSLLGGETQYF. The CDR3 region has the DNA TGTGCCACCAGCAGTCTGCTGGGGGGGGAGACCCAGTACTTC.

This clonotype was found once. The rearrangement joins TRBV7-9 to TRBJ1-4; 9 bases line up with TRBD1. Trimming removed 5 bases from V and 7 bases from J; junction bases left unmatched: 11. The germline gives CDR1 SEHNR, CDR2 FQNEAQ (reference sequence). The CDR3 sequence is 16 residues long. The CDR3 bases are TGTGCCAGCAGCCACCATCCCGGGACAGGGTTTGAAAAACTGTTTTTT. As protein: CASSHHPGTGFEKLFF.

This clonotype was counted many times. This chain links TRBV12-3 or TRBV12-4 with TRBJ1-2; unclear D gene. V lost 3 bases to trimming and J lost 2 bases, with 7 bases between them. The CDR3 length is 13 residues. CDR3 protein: CASSFVINYGYTF. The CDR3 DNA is TGTGCCAGCAGTTTCGTCATAAACTATGGCTACACCTTC.

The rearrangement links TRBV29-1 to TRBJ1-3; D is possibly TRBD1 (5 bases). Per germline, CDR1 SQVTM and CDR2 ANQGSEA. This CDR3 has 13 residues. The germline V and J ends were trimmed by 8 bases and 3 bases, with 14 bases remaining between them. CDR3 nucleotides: TGCAGCAGTGACGGGGGGTATGGAAACACCATATATTTT. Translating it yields CSSDGGYGNTIYF.

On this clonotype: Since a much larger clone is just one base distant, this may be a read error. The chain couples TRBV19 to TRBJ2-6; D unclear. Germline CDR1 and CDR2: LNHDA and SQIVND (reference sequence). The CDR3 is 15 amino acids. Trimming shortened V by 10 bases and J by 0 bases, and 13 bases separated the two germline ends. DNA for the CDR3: TGTGCCACCAGAGACCCACACTCTGGGGCCAACGTCCTGACTTTC. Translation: CATRDPHSGANVLTF. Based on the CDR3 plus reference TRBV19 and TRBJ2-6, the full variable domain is DGGITQSPKYLFRKEGQNVTLSCEQNLNHDAMYWYRQDPGQGLRLIYYSQIVNDFQKGDIAEGYSVSREKKESFPLTVTSAQKNPTAFYLCATRDPHSGANVLTFGAGSRLTVL.

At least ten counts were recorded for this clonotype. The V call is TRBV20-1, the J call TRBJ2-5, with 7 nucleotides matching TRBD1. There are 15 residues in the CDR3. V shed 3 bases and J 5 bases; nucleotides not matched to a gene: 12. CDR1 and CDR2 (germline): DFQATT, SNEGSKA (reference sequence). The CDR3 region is CSASVGQDLGETQYF. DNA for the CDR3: TGCAGTGCTAGCGTTGGACAGGACTTAGGGGAGACCCAGTACTTC.

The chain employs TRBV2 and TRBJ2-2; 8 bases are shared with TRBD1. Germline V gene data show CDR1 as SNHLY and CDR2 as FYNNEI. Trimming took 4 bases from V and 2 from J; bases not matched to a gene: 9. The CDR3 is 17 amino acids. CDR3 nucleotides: TGTGCCAGCAGTGGTTACCGGGACAGGACAAACACCGGGGAGCTGTTTTTT. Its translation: CASSGYRDRTNTGELFF.

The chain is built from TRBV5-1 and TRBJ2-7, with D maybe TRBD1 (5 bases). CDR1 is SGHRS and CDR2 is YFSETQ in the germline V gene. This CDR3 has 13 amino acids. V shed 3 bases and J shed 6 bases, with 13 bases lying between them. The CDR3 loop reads CASSSLGQGEQYF. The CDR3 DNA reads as TGCGCCAGCAGCTCCCTAGGGCAGGGCGAGCAGTACTTC.